This T cell receptor beta chain was captured in a study of CD8 T cells in Susac syndrome. TCR beta sequencing was performed on blood CD8+ and CD4+ T cells. The multiple sclerosis controls, all treatment-naive patients, had relapsing-remitting disease that was stable or active. The TEMRA cells underwent FACS enrichment, while the CD8+ and CD4+ T cells underwent negative isolation. V lost 5 bases, J lost 5 bases, and 19 bases lay in between. CDR3 length: 15 amino acids. Per germline, CDR1 SEHNR and CDR2 FQNEAQ (reference sequence). Reverse transcription of about 0.45 to 1 ug RNA was performed with random hexamers. The TCR beta CDR3 was amplified by immunoSEQ multiplex PCR across 54 Vbeta, 13 Jbeta. TCRdb independently ran MiXCR on the immunoSEQ multiplex PCR reads; one entry per CDR3 protein. Here the sample spans 180,000 or so distinct CDR3 sequences, about 96% being singletons.

The V gene is TRBV7-9, the J gene TRBJ2-7; the D gene could be TRBD1 or TRBD2 (5 bases each). This sequence originates from a human donor with multiple sclerosis. The sequencing input was CD4+ T cells from PBMCs. In DNA form, the CDR3 reads TGTGCCAGCAGCCCCCCTGGGACCCGCGACAACGAGCAGTACTTC. It yields the protein CASSPPGTRDNEQYF.